Following are 9 T cell receptor beta chains from one sample sequenced in a study of beta chain features in type 1 diabetes. The study reverse transcribed the entire isolated RNA, so it sequenced expressed TCRB transcripts. The data were produced by immunoSEQ multiplex PCR, yet TCRdb's version contains in-frame clones alone and is incomplete. The repertoire has a few hundred thousand clones, approximately 15% of them found once; the top ten carry about 0.02%. The sample consisted of naive CD4+ T cells from blood. These receptor sequences come from a woman under 30 in good health.

Only a few counts were recorded for this clone. The gene calls are TRBV27 and TRBJ2-1; D might be TRBD2 (6 bases). CDR3 length equals 16 residues. Between the trimmed V and J ends, which lost 7 bases and 0 bases, there was a span of 16 bases. Per the germline V gene, CDR1 is MNHEY and CDR2 is SMNVEV (reference sequence). The CDR3 is CASTSGLFSSYNEQFF. The CDR3 bases are TGTGCCAGCACGTCGGGACTTTTTAGCTCCTACAATGAGCAGTTCTTC.

This clone was recorded a few times. The chain joins TRBV7-2 to TRBJ1-2; the D is unclear. The ends were cut back, 0 bases at V and 8 bases at J, with 10 bases in the middle. The germline V gene encodes CDR1 SGHTA and CDR2 FQGNSA. This CDR3 is 13 amino acids long. The CDR3 DNA follows: TGTGCCAGCAGCTTAGCGAGGGCCGGGGGCTACACCTTC. Residues: CASSLARAGGYTF.

The J gene is TRBJ2-1, the V gene TRBV7-2; D is undetermined. The germline V gene has CDR1 SGHTA and CDR2 FQGNSA. The ends were cut back, 3 bases at V and 4 bases at J, with 7 bases in the middle. This CDR3 is built from 13 residues. CDR3 sequence (DNA): TGTGCCAGCAGCTTCGAAGCATACAATGAGCAGTTCTTC. This encodes CASSFEAYNEQFF.

In this sample, this clone turned up a few times. The chain employs TRBV7-2 and TRBJ1-5; 9 nucleotides match TRBD1. The germline gives CDR1 SGHTA, CDR2 FQGNSA. Trimming at V came to 0 bases and at J to 2 bases, leaving 8 bases not matched to a gene. CDR3 length: 18 amino acids. The DNA of the CDR3 is TGTGCCAGCAGCTTAGCGGGCACGGGACAGGGTCGCAATCAGCCCCAGCATTTT. As protein: CASSLAGTGQGRNQPQHF. The whole variable domain, remainder taken from reference TRBV7-2 and TRBJ1-5, is GAGVSQSPSNKVTEKGKDVELRCDPISGHTALYWYRQSLGQGLEFLIYFQGNSAPDKSGLPSDRFSAERTGGSVSTLTIQRTQQEDSAVYLCASSLAGTGQGRNQPQHFGDGTRLSIL.

The chain joins TRBV7-8 to TRBJ2-3, with 8 bases lining up with TRBD1. Trimming at V came to 0 bases and at J to 1 base, leaving 3 bases not matched to a gene. Germline-derived CDR1 and CDR2 are SGHVS and FQNEAQ. The CDR3 contains 16 residues. CDR3 sequence (DNA): TGTGCCAGCAGCTTAGCGCAGACAGGGGGCACAGATACGCAGTATTTT. It translates to CASSLAQTGGTDTQYF.

Only a few counts were recorded for this clone. J is TRBJ2-2 and V is TRBV29-1, with TRBD1 matching over 8 bases. The CDR3 loop spans 15 amino acids. CDR1 is SQVTM, CDR2 ANQGSEA, per germline. After removal of 1 base from V and 5 bases from J, the junction contained 6 bases not matched to a gene. The CDR3 loop reads CSVEAGGGWTGELFF. CDR3 nucleotides: TGCAGCGTTGAAGCAGGGGGCGGATGGACCGGGGAGCTGTTTTTT.

This clone was seen more than once but under ten times. Other nucleotide sequences from this sample produce the same CDR3. The CDR3 here is CASIRTGGTEAFF. The CDR3 coding sequence is TGTGCCAGCATCCGGACAGGGGGCACTGAAGCTTTCTTT. This rearrangement joins TRBV6-5 to TRBJ1-1, with 10 positions matching TRBD1. J gave up 4 bases and V 7 bases, and 3 bases lay outside the gene matches. CDR3 length: 13 amino acids. Germline CDR1 MNHEY, CDR2 SVGAGI.

This clone was picked up a small number of times. The genes are TRBV9 and TRBJ2-7; TRBD1 matches 10 bases. V lost 4 bases, J lost 0 bases, and 4 bases stayed unmatched. The CDR3 loop spans 15 amino acids. Per germline, CDR1 SGDLS and CDR2 YYNGEE. CDR3 sequence (DNA): TGTGCCAGCAGCCCGGGACAGGGGCACTCCTACGAGCAGTACTTC. As protein: CASSPGQGHSYEQYF.

The chain carries TRBV30 and TRBJ1-5, with 9 bases aligning to TRBD1. With V trimmed by 0 bases and J by 4 bases, 4 bases remained unmatched. Germline V gives CDR1 GTSNPN, CDR2 SVGIG (reference sequence). The CDR3 runs to 15 residues. CDR3 DNA: TGTGCCTGGAGTGTAGGGACAGGGTTAAATCAGCCCCAGCATTTT. Amino acids: CAWSVGTGLNQPQHF.